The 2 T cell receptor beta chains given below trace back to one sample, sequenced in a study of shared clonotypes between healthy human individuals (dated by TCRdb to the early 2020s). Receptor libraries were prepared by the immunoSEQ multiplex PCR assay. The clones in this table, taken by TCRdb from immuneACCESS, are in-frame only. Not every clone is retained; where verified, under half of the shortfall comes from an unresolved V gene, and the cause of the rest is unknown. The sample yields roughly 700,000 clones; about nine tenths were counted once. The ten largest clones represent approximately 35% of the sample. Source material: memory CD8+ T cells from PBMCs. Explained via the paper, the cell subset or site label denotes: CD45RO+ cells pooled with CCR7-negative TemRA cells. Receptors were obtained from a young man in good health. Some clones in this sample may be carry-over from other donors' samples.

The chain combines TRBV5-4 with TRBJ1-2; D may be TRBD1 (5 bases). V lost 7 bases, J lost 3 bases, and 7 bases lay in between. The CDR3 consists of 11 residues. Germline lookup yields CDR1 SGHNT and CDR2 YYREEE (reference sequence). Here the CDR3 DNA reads TGTGCCAGCGCGGGGGACTATGGCTACACCTTC. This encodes CASAGDYGYTF. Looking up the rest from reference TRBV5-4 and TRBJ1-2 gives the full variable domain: ETGVTQSPTHLIKTRGQQVTLRCSSQSGHNTVSWYQQALGQGPQFIFQYYREEENGRGNFPPRFSGLQFPNYSSELNVNALELDDSALYLCASAGDYGYTFGSGTRLTVV.

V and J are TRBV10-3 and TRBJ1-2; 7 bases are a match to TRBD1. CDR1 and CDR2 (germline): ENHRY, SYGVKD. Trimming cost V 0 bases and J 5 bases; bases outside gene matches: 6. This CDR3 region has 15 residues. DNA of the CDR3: TGTGCCATCAGTGAGTCCTACAGGGGAAATTATGGCTACACCTTC. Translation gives CAISESYRGNYGYTF.